The 9 T cell receptor beta chains below come from one sample, sequenced in a study of control samples from healthy donors and cancer patients. TCRdb keeps only in-frame clones here, not all; method: immunoSEQ multiplex PCR. The sample shows 150,000 to 200,000 clones, 91% of them seen only once. Material: blood. These receptors were obtained from a young woman in good health.

For the CDR3, the DNA is TGTGCCAGCAGCCAGGGGGTGGGGGAGCTGTTTTTT. Protein: CASSQGVGELFF. The chain uses TRBV13 and TRBJ2-2, with 7 bases matching TRBD1. Germline V gene sequence: CDR1 PRHDT, CDR2 FYEKMQ (reference sequence). The CDR3 contains 12 residues. The trim removed 5 bases at V and 8 bases at J, leaving 2 bases unmatched.

The J gene is TRBJ2-2, the V gene TRBV19; the match to TRBD2 covers 8 bases. Germline V gene lookup returns CDR1 LNHDA and CDR2 SQIVND (reference sequence). The J segment lost 4 bases and the V segment lost 3 bases, leaving 1 base of the junction unmatched. The CDR3 contains 14 residues. CDR3 residues: CASSIGRATGELFF. The DNA for the CDR3 is TGTGCCAGTAGTATCGGGAGGGCCACCGGGGAGCTGTTTTTT.

V usage is TRBV4-3 and J usage is TRBJ1-4; D unclear. Germline CDR1 is LGHNA and CDR2 is YSLEER. The CDR3 is 15 amino acids. Trimming removed 0 bases from V and 2 bases from J, with 7 bases in between. CDR3: CASSQDRLTNEKLFF. In DNA form, the CDR3 reads TGCGCCAGCAGCCAAGATCGCCTTACTAATGAAAAACTGTTTTTT.

This clone was detected once. The J gene is TRBJ2-3, the V gene TRBV6-4, with a tentative D call TRBD2 (6 bases). Per the germline V gene, CDR1 is MRHNA and CDR2 is SNTAGT. The V and J ends lost 4 bases and 0 bases respectively, with 11 bases between them. The CDR3 has 15 amino acids. CDR3 in amino acids: CASSGDSGSTDTQYF. For the CDR3, the DNA is TGTGCCAGCAGTGGGGATAGCGGCAGCACAGATACGCAGTATTTT.

The gene calls are TRBV2 and TRBJ2-1; TRBD2 agrees at 12 bases. The CDR3 totals 15 residues. Germline lookup yields CDR1 SNHLY and CDR2 FYNNEI. The V segment lost 4 bases and the J segment 8 bases; nucleotides outside the gene matches: 6. The CDR3 loop is CASSVGLAGGDEQFF. In nucleotides, the CDR3 is TGTGCCAGCAGTGTCGGGCTAGCGGGGGGGGATGAGCAGTTCTTC.

The CDR3 DNA sequence: TGTGCCAGCTCAAGGGACAGGACGAACACTGAAGCTTTCTTT. It encodes CASSRDRTNTEAFF. The chain uses TRBV18 and TRBJ1-1, with TRBD1 matching 8 bases. The CDR3 loop spans 14 amino acids. Trimming cost V 5 bases and J 1 base; bases outside gene matches: 3. Germline values: CDR1 KGHSH, CDR2 LQKENI. Filled out from reference TRBV18 and TRBJ1-1, the complete variable domain reads NAGVMQNPRHLVRRRGQEARLRCSPMKGHSHVYWYRQLPEEGLKFMVYLQKENIIDESGMPKERFSAEFPKEGPSILRIQQVVRGDSAAYFCASSRDRTNTEAFFGQGTRLTVV.

This clone was recorded a few times. This chain joins TRBV5-1 and TRBJ1-6, with D maybe TRBD1 (6 bases). The CDR3 extends over 14 amino acids. Per germline, CDR1 SGHRS and CDR2 YFSETQ. Trimming pared 4 bases from V and 7 bases from J, leaving 12 bases between. The CDR3 DNA is TGCGCCAGCAGCGACGGGACATACAATTCACCCCTCCACTTT. Translated: CASSDGTYNSPLHF.

This clone occurred once. The rearrangement links TRBV7-9 to TRBJ1-4, with 8 bases aligning to TRBD1. Trimming removed 3 bases from V and 8 bases from J; junction bases left unmatched: 5. Per the germline V gene, CDR1 is SEHNR and CDR2 is FQNEAQ (reference sequence). The CDR3 covers 14 residues. CDR3 protein: CASSFGTGSEKLFF. CDR3 DNA: TGTGCCAGCAGCTTTGGGACAGGTTCCGAAAAACTGTTTTTT.

The V call is TRBV5-3, the J call TRBJ1-1; D is ambiguous. TRBV5-3 falls under the ORF class, with uncertain function. There are 14 residues in the CDR3. The V gene lost 3 bases and the J gene lost 6 bases, with 15 bases spanning the gap. The DNA of the CDR3 is TGTGCCAGAAGCTGCCGGGCCGTACCACCTGAAGCTTTCTTT. Its translation: CARSCRAVPPEAFF.